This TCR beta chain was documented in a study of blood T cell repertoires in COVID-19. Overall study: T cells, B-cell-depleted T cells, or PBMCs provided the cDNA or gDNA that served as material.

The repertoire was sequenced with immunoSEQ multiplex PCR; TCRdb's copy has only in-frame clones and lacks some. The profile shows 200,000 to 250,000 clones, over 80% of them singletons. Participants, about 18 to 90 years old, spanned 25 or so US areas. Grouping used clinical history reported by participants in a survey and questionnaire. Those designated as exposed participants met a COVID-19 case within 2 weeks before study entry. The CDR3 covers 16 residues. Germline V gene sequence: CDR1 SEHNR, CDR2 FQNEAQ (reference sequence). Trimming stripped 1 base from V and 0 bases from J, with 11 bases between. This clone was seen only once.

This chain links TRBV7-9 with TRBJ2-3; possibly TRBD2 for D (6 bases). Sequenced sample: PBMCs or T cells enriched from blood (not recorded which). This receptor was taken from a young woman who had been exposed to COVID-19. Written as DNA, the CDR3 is TGTGCCAGCAGCTTAGGCCTTAGCGGTAGCACAGATACGCAGTATTTT. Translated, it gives CASSLGLSGSTDTQYF. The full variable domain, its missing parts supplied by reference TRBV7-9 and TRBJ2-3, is DTGVSQNPRHKITKRGQNVTFRCDPISEHNRLYWYRQTLGQGPEFLTYFQNEAQLEKSRLLSDRFSAERPKGSFSTLEIQRTEQGDSAMYLCASSLGLSGSTDTQYFGPGTRLTVL.